Presented here are 23 T cell receptor beta chains from one specimen sequenced in a study of blood T cell repertoires in COVID-19. TCRdb's copy holds only in-frame clones and misses some; the assay was immunoSEQ multiplex PCR. Of approximately 390,000 clones listed, 90% are singletons. Sequencing input: peripheral blood. The origin of the receptors is a man younger than 30 with active or convalescent COVID-19.

There are a few counts of this clone. The V and J genes are TRBV6-2 or TRBV6-3 and TRBJ1-5; D might be TRBD1 (6 bases). The CDR3 is 16 residues long. Trimming removed 0 bases from V and 3 bases from J, with 12 bases in between. Germline values: CDR1 MNHEY, CDR2 SVGEGT. In DNA form, the CDR3 reads TGTGCCAGCAGTTACTCTAGCCGGACAGTCAATCAGCCCCAGCATTTT. It translates to CASSYSSRTVNQPQHF.

The genes are TRBV28 and TRBJ1-1; D gene unclear. CDR3 length: 17 residues. Deletions cut 7 bases from V and 2 bases from J, with 23 bases between. Germline V lookup: CDR1 MDHEN, CDR2 SYDVKM. CDR3 nucleotides: TGTGCCAGCATTAGCCCTTGGGGAGTTGGGAGAAACACTGAAGCTTTCTTT. Its protein product is CASISPWGVGRNTEAFF.

The chain combines TRBV7-3 with TRBJ2-3; 14 bases align to TRBD2. The CDR3 sequence is 16 residues long. Germline V gene lookup returns CDR1 SGHTA and CDR2 FQGTGA. Unmatched junction bases numbered 5, after V lost 4 bases and J lost 5 bases. CDR3 in DNA: TGTGCCAGCAGCTCTAGACTAGCGGGAGGGAAAGATACGCAGTATTTT. Translation gives CASSSRLAGGKDTQYF.

This clone was detected a few times. The V and J genes are TRBV5-1 and TRBJ1-2; the match to TRBD1 covers 8 bases. V lost 2 bases, J lost 6 bases, and 6 bases stayed unmatched. The CDR3 contains 14 residues. Germline V gene lookup returns CDR1 SGHRS and CDR2 YFSETQ. The CDR3: CASSFATGEDGYTF. The CDR3 DNA reads TGCGCCAGCAGCTTTGCGACAGGGGAGGATGGCTACACCTTC. The full variable domain, its missing parts supplied by reference TRBV5-1 and TRBJ1-2, is KAGVTQTPRYLIKTRGQQVTLSCSPISGHRSVSWYQQTPGQGLQFLFEYFSETQRNKGNFPGRFSGRQFSNSRSEMNVSTLELGDSALYLCASSFATGEDGYTFGSGTRLTVV.

This clone was detected ten times or more. The rearrangement joins TRBV19 to TRBJ2-7; 12 bases align to TRBD1. The V segment lost 6 bases and the J segment 8 bases; nucleotides outside the gene matches: 8. Germline CDR1 is LNHDA and CDR2 is SQIVND (reference sequence). The CDR3 contains 14 residues. CDR3 in amino acids: CASRTGTGGAKQYF. DNA of the CDR3: TGTGCCAGTAGAACCGGGACAGGGGGCGCTAAGCAGTACTTC.

The chain employs TRBV4-3 and TRBJ2-7; D perhaps matches TRBD2 (6 bases). The V gene lost 0 bases and the J gene lost 8 bases, with 14 bases spanning the gap. The CDR3 length is 14 residues. Germline V CDR1 and CDR2: LGHNA, YSLEER. The CDR3 loop reads CASSQELPGGKQYF. The CDR3 DNA reads TGCGCCAGCAGCCAAGAGCTACCCGGGGGAAAGCAGTACTTC.

The chain uses TRBV5-1 and TRBJ1-1; 9 bases fit TRBD1. Germline V lookup: CDR1 SGHRS, CDR2 YFSETQ. V shed 3 bases, J shed 11 bases, and the junction held 11 bases outside the gene matches. The CDR3 totals 14 residues. This chain's CDR3 is CASSWEGQGRGAFF. CDR3 sequence (DNA): TGCGCCAGCAGCTGGGAGGGACAGGGTAGAGGTGCTTTCTTT.

The V call is TRBV5-1, the J call TRBJ1-1, with 9 bases identical to TRBD1. The CDR3 extends over 13 amino acids. Losses at the gene ends were 8 bases for V and 1 base for J; bases not matched to a gene: 3. Germline CDR1 reads SGHRS; CDR2 reads YFSETQ. CDR3: CASRDRANTEAFF. CDR3 bases: TGCGCCAGTCGGGACAGGGCGAACACTGAAGCTTTCTTT. Variable domain in full (rest from reference TRBV5-1 and TRBJ1-1): KAGVTQTPRYLIKTRGQQVTLSCSPISGHRSVSWYQQTPGQGLQFLFEYFSETQRNKGNFPGRFSGRQFSNSRSEMNVSTLELGDSALYLCASRDRANTEAFFGQGTRLTVV.

This rearrangement joins TRBV19 to TRBJ1-1; a possible D gene is TRBD1 (6 bases). The CDR3 runs to 15 residues. The V gene lost 4 bases and the J gene lost 1 base, with 13 bases spanning the gap. The germline CDR1 and CDR2 sequences are LNHDA and SQIVND (reference sequence). DNA for the CDR3: TGTGCCAGTAGTACCGGGACACGCGGGAACACTGAAGCTTTCTTT. Its protein is CASSTGTRGNTEAFF.

The chain recombines TRBV9 with TRBJ2-7; TRBD2 aligns across 8 bases. Germline lookup yields CDR1 SGDLS and CDR2 YYNGEE. The junction had 8 bases not matched to a gene; V was cut back by 4 bases and J by 5 bases. The CDR3 is 14 amino acids. The CDR3: CASSPGTRLDEQYF. The CDR3 nucleotides read TGTGCCAGCAGCCCGGGGACTAGACTCGACGAGCAGTACTTC.

This sequence joins TRBV14 and TRBJ2-7; D is possibly TRBD1 (5 bases). V lost 0 bases to trimming and J lost 1 base, with 7 bases between them. Germline V CDR1 and CDR2: SGHDN, FVKESK. The CDR3 covers 14 residues. CDR3 residues: CASSQEQVSYEQYF. CDR3 DNA sequence: TGTGCCAGCAGCCAAGAACAGGTTTCCTACGAGCAGTACTTC.

The V gene is TRBV29-1, the J gene TRBJ1-4; 8 bases map to TRBD1. CDR1 is SQVTM and CDR2 is ANQGSEA in the germline V gene. The CDR3 extends over 15 amino acids. The V segment lost 1 base and the J segment 8 bases; nucleotides outside the gene matches: 9. In DNA form, the CDR3 reads TGCAGCGTTGAAGGATTCGGACAGGGCCGCGAAAAACTGTTTTTT. Protein sequence: CSVEGFGQGREKLFF. Drawing the rest from reference TRBV29-1 and TRBJ1-4, the complete variable domain is SAVISQKPSRDICQRGTSLTIQCQVDSQVTMMFWYRQQPGQSLTLIATANQGSEATYESGFVIDKFPISRPNLTFSTLTVSNMSPEDSSIYLCSVEGFGQGREKLFFGSGTQLSVL.

The V gene is TRBV28, the J gene TRBJ1-5, with TRBD1 matching 7 bases. Germline V gene data show CDR1 as MDHEN and CDR2 as SYDVKM. V gave up 3 bases and J gave up 5 bases; unmatched junction bases: 13. The CDR3 consists of 17 residues. Here the CDR3 reads CASSFYNPRTGDQPQHF. CDR3 DNA sequence: TGTGCCAGCAGTTTCTATAACCCACGGACAGGCGATCAGCCCCAGCATTTT.

The CDR3 sequence: CASSLGPAGQGIYNEQFF. For the CDR3, the DNA is TGTGCCAGCAGCTTAGGCCCAGCCGGGCAGGGAATCTACAATGAGCAGTTCTTC. The chain carries TRBV11-2 and TRBJ2-1, with D maybe TRBD1 (5 bases). Trimming took 1 base from V and 3 from J, leaving 19 bases between them. The CDR3 is 18 amino acids. Per the germline V gene, CDR1 is SGHAT and CDR2 is FQNNGV.

The sample holds many counts of this clone. The V call is TRBV6-1, the J call TRBJ1-5, with 8 bases identical to TRBD1. Germline trimming cut 1 base from V and 6 bases from J; bases unmatched to any gene: 5. The CDR3 has 15 residues. Germline assignment: CDR1 MNHNS and CDR2 SASEGT. Here the CDR3 reads CASSEEAGGSQPQHF. CDR3 nucleotides: TGTGCCAGCAGTGAAGAGGCAGGGGGCAGTCAGCCCCAGCATTTT.

This clone was seen a single time. V is TRBV5-6 and J is TRBJ2-5, with D perhaps matching TRBD2 (6 bases). The CDR3 loop spans 16 amino acids. Trimming left V 0 bases short and J 7 bases short, with 19 bases between. Germline loops: CDR1 SGHDT, CDR2 YYEEEE. CDR3 protein: CASSLGFRTNTGTQYF. The CDR3, as DNA: TGTGCCAGCAGCTTGGGTTTTCGGACTAACACTGGGACCCAGTACTTC. Combining the CDR3 with reference TRBV5-6 and TRBJ2-5 gives the whole variable domain DAGVTQSPTHLIKTRGQQVTLRCSPKSGHDTVSWYQQALGQGPQFIFQYYEEEERQRGNFPDRFSGHQFPNYSSELNVNALLLGDSALYLCASSLGFRTNTGTQYFGPGTRLLVL.

The chain carries TRBV9 and TRBJ2-2, with D possibly TRBD1 on 6 matching bases. V gave up 2 bases and J gave up 2 bases, with 10 bases separating them. CDR1 and CDR2 from the germline V gene are SGDLS and YYNGEE. CDR3 length: 15 residues. CDR3 residues: CASSVEDRNTGELFF. Written as DNA, the CDR3 is TGTGCCAGCAGCGTCGAGGACAGAAACACCGGGGAGCTGTTTTTT.

The chain carries TRBV7-9 and TRBJ1-2; possibly TRBD1 for D (5 bases). The CDR3 covers 16 residues. V lost 4 bases, J lost 0 bases, and 15 bases lay in between. Germline V gene lookup returns CDR1 SEHNR and CDR2 FQNEAQ (reference sequence). The CDR3 sequence is CASSYALTDANYGYTF. DNA of the CDR3: TGTGCCAGCAGCTACGCTCTGACAGACGCTAACTATGGCTACACCTTC.

This chain uses TRBV3-1 (or the pseudogene TRBV3-2) with TRBJ1-2, with 7 bases that match TRBD1. The CDR3 is 15 residues long. CDR1 and CDR2 from the germline V gene are LGHDT and YNNKEL (reference sequence). Losses at the gene ends were 1 base for V and 6 bases for J; bases not matched to a gene: 8. The CDR3 DNA reads TGTGCCAGCAGCCAAGCCCTGACAGGGATTAATGGCTACACCTTC. Encoded protein: CASSQALTGINGYTF.

The chain is built from TRBV7-9 and TRBJ1-4, with a tentative D call TRBD1 (5 bases). Trimming took off 5 bases at V and 11 bases at J, with 12 bases between the two ends. Germline CDR1 SEHNR, CDR2 FQNEAQ (reference sequence). The CDR3 is 12 amino acids. The CDR3 region has the DNA TGTGCCAGCAGCCCCGCAGGGCGGAAACTGTTTTTT. Translating gives CASSPAGRKLFF.

A word on this clone: The germline gene is not matched at one end of the junction; a read error may be the cause. V is TRBV6-4 and J is TRBJ2-7; no clear D gene. This CDR3 spans 9 amino acids. Germline V gives CDR1 MRHNA, CDR2 SNTAGT. The CDR3 sequence: CASSVRRQF. The CDR3 DNA reads TGTGCCAGCAGTGTTCGCCGTCAGTTC.

This rearrangement joins TRBV11-3 to TRBJ1-1; no definite D call. CDR3 size: 15 residues. V was trimmed by 1 base and J by 3 bases, leaving 12 bases between them. Germline loops: CDR1 SGHNT, CDR2 YENEEA. CDR3 sequence: CASSLGGKSDTEAFF. CDR3 DNA sequence: TGTGCCAGCAGCTTAGGAGGCAAATCCGACACTGAAGCTTTCTTT.

The rearrangement uses TRBV6-6 and TRBJ1-1, with D tentatively TRBD1 (5 bases). The V end was cut by 5 bases, the J end by 5 bases, with 12 bases between. CDR3 length: 13 residues. CDR1 MNHNY and CDR2 SVGAGI come from the germline V gene (reference sequence). This CDR3 reads CASSPQEGTEAFF. Written as DNA, the CDR3 is TGTGCCAGCAGTCCACAGGAGGGGACTGAAGCTTTCTTT.